This paragraph covers one T cell receptor (beta chain) sequence. The source of the sample is a study of blood T cell repertoires in COVID-19. For the study at large: Samples came from the United States, Italy and Spain, spanning acute and convalescent COVID-19. In each case, the material was cDNA or gDNA derived from T cells, B-cell-depleted T cells, or PBMCs.

The CDR3 consists of 14 residues. Germline-derived CDR1 and CDR2 are SNHLY and FYNNEI. Trimming took 1 base from V and 7 from J, leaving 14 bases between them. Clones were read by immunoSEQ multiplex PCR, and TCRdb kept only the in-frame ones, dropping some. The table lists 100,000 or so clones, more than 70% of them singletons. Input material: peripheral blood. The chain joins TRBV2 to TRBJ2-7, with D perhaps matching TRBD1 (6 bases). This TCR derives from a woman between 55 and 75 years old in a cohort sampled during active or convalescent COVID-19. CDR3: CASSEGGLRWEQYF. For the CDR3, the DNA is TGTGCCAGCAGTGAAGGGGGGCTTAGGTGGGAGCAGTACTTC.